This TCR beta chain is drawn from a study of blood T cells in healthy people across ages. The study drew donors from healthy Caucasian individuals in Russia aged roughly 6 to 90. Around 9.5 milliliters of peripheral blood were drawn from each donor. Broader study findings: Diversity of TCR beta per million T cells declined in a roughly linear way with age. TCR beta diversity correlated strongly with naive T cell percentage.

The CDR3 covers 14 residues. The germline CDR1 and CDR2 sequences are SGHRS and YFSETQ. With 2 bases clipped from V and 4 bases from J, the junction kept 5 bases outside the gene matches. On this clonotype: Its antigen is not known.

A second 7 to 11 cycle PCR used barcoded and J-beta primers. One entry per CDR3 protein, called by TCRdb with MiXCR from the 5' RACE reads. The sample yields 600,000 or so distinct CDR3 sequences, roughly 48% seen once. This clonotype was obtained from an elderly man in good health. Sequenced input: blood. V gene TRBV5-1 combines with J gene TRBJ1-1; 7 bases are shared with TRBD1. The CDR3 nucleotides read TGCGCCAGCAGCTTAAGGGGGCCAGGCACTGAAGCTTTCTTT. Translation gives CASSLRGPGTEAFF.